The 30 T cell receptor beta chains given below trace back to one sample, sequenced in a study of T cells in Graves' hyperthyroidism and ophthalmopathy. There were TCR beta CDR3 regions amplified from RNA transcripts. RT-PCR in the first round (using the HTBI primer set) targeted the TCR CDR3. TCRdb re-analysed the multiplex PCR reads in MiXCR, keeping a single row per CDR3 protein. The data contain around 440,000 distinct CDR3 sequences, around 16% of them singletons. The sequenced sample was blood. Receptor source: a woman aged 18 to 35 with Graves' hyperthyroidism.

This clonotype was detected many times. V gene TRBV29-1 combines with J gene TRBJ2-1, with 10 bases fitting TRBD2. The CDR3 extends over 14 amino acids. The V and J ends lost 4 bases and 4 bases, in that order; junction bases with no gene match: 4. From germline, CDR1 is SQVTM and CDR2 ANQGSEA. For the CDR3, the DNA is TGCAGCGTTGGAGGACTAGCGGTTTACAATGAGCAGTTCTTC. As protein: CSVGGLAVYNEQFF.

This clonotype was detected many times. The chain joins TRBV5-1 to TRBJ1-3; no reliable D call. Trimming cost V 0 bases and J 0 bases, with 7 bases left between them. The CDR3 is made up of 15 amino acids. Germline CDR1 reads SGHRS; CDR2 reads YFSETQ. CDR3 amino acids: CASSLVSNSGNTIYF. The CDR3 DNA reads TGCGCCAGCAGCTTGGTGAGCAACTCTGGAAACACCATATATTTT.

This clonotype was seen many times. J is TRBJ1-6 and V is TRBV28; 10 positions agree with TRBD1. The V gene end was trimmed by 3 bases and the J gene end by 9 bases; junction bases not matched to a gene: 11. Looked up from germline, CDR1 is MDHEN and CDR2 is SYDVKM. The CDR3 runs 17 residues. The CDR3 region is CASSLGPGTGATSPLHF. The CDR3 DNA reads as TGTGCCAGCAGTTTGGGTCCCGGGACAGGGGCCACTTCACCCCTCCACTTT.

This clonotype has ten or more counts. The J gene is TRBJ2-1, the V gene TRBV11-2; D unclear. CDR3 length: 15 amino acids. Trimming left V 3 bases short and J 7 bases short, with 16 bases between. Per germline, CDR1 SGHAT and CDR2 FQNNGV. The CDR3 DNA is TGTGCCAGCAGCTTGCTGGCATACCCTAGAAATGAGCAGTTCTTC. Protein product: CASSLLAYPRNEQFF.

The V call is TRBV20-1, the J call TRBJ1-2; TRBD1 might be the D (5 bases). The CDR3 has 12 residues. V was cut by 0 bases and J by 8 bases, with 10 bases left in between. Germline CDR1 reads DFQATT; CDR2 reads SNEGSKA (reference sequence). Written as DNA, the CDR3 is TGCAGTGCTAGAGACAGGGCGAGGGGCTACACCTTC. As protein: CSARDRARGYTF.

The rearrangement uses TRBV5-1 and TRBJ2-1, with 11 nucleotides matching TRBD2. CDR1 SGHRS and CDR2 YFSETQ come from the germline V gene. This CDR3 has 16 residues. Trimming removed 4 bases from V and 6 bases from J; junction bases left unmatched: 9. Here the CDR3 reads CASSPVAGGHPNEQFF. CDR3 in DNA: TGCGCCAGCAGCCCTGTAGCGGGAGGGCATCCCAATGAGCAGTTCTTC. The full variable domain, completed using reference TRBV5-1 and TRBJ2-1, is KAGVTQTPRYLIKTRGQQVTLSCSPISGHRSVSWYQQTPGQGLQFLFEYFSETQRNKGNFPGRFSGRQFSNSRSEMNVSTLELGDSALYLCASSPVAGGHPNEQFFGPGTRLTVL.

The chain couples TRBV20-1 to TRBJ2-4; D may be TRBD1 (6 bases). The CDR3 length is 16 residues. Germline CDR1 is DFQATT and CDR2 is SNEGSKA (reference sequence). V was pared by 3 bases and J by 7 bases, with 22 bases between. This CDR3 is CSASSDRDTERNIQYF. The CDR3, as DNA: TGCAGTGCTAGCTCGGACCGGGACACCGAGAGGAACATTCAGTACTTC.

This chain joins TRBV7-2 and TRBJ2-3, with 9 bases aligning to TRBD1. After removal of 4 bases from V and 1 base from J, the junction contained 6 bases not matched to a gene. This CDR3 has 16 residues. The V gene's germline CDR1 is SGHTA and CDR2 FQGNSA. The chain's CDR3 is CASSSTGTGRTDTQYF. In DNA form, the CDR3 reads TGTGCCAGCAGCTCCACCGGGACAGGGCGCACAGATACGCAGTATTTT.

This clonotype was counted once. J is TRBJ2-7 and V is TRBV19; a possible D gene is TRBD2 (6 bases). Germline V gene data show CDR1 as LNHDA and CDR2 as SQIVND (reference sequence). Trimming pared 5 bases from V and 4 bases from J, leaving 15 bases between. The CDR3 extends over 14 amino acids. The CDR3: CASSALPGVYEQYF. Here the CDR3 DNA reads TGTGCCAGTAGTGCCCTACCGGGGGTTTACGAGCAGTACTTC.

This clonotype was found many times. This CDR3 is CASSPPRQGIYEQYF. CDR3 DNA sequence: TGTGCCAGCAGCCCCCCCCGGCAGGGGATCTACGAGCAGTACTTC. The chain links TRBV2 to TRBJ2-7; D may be TRBD1 (6 bases). Germline V lookup: CDR1 SNHLY, CDR2 FYNNEI. The CDR3 is 15 residues long. Trimming took 6 bases from V and 3 from J, leaving 18 bases between them.

This clonotype was detected many times. The V and J genes are TRBV6-4 and TRBJ1-5; D may be TRBD1 (5 bases). V was cut by 2 bases and J by 2 bases, with 16 bases left in between. The CDR3 extends over 17 amino acids. Germline values: CDR1 MRHNA, CDR2 SNTAGT. The CDR3, as DNA: TGTGCCAGCAGTGACAAGAGGCCAGGGACGGGCAATCAGCCCCAGCATTTT. Translation: CASSDKRPGTGNQPQHF.

J is TRBJ1-5 and V is TRBV13; D not certain. The CDR3 contains 14 residues. Germline CDR1 reads PRHDT; CDR2 reads FYEKMQ (reference sequence). V gave up 0 bases and J gave up 7 bases, with 10 bases separating them. For the CDR3, the DNA is TGTGCCAGCAGCTTAGGCCCCCCTGGGCAGCCCCAGCATTTT. Amino acid sequence: CASSLGPPGQPQHF. Based on the CDR3 plus reference TRBV13 and TRBJ1-5, the full variable domain is AAGVIQSPRHLIKEKRETATLKCYPIPRHDTVYWYQQGPGQDPQFLISFYEKMQSDKGSIPDRFSAQQFSDYHSELNMSSLELGDSALYFCASSLGPPGQPQHFGDGTRLSIL.

The genes are TRBV6-2 or TRBV6-3 and TRBJ2-2; D possibly matches TRBD1 or TRBD2 (5 bases each). V lost 6 bases to trimming and J lost 1 base, with 15 bases between them. This CDR3 spans 16 amino acids. CDR1 is MNHEY and CDR2 is SVGEGT in the germline V gene. In nucleotides, the CDR3 is TGTGCCAGCAGGGGGACCACTGTACAGAACACCGGGGAGCTGTTTTTT. Translating it yields CASRGTTVQNTGELFF.

At least ten counts were recorded for this clonotype. The V gene is TRBV20-1, the J gene TRBJ1-2, with no clear D. This CDR3 has 13 residues. Germline V gene lookup returns CDR1 DFQATT and CDR2 SNEGSKA (reference sequence). The V end was cut by 7 bases, the J end by 4 bases, with 16 bases between. The CDR3 sequence: CSVTSPSGYGYTF. For the CDR3, the DNA is TGCAGTGTCACATCACCCTCCGGCTATGGCTACACCTTC.

This clonotype was counted at least ten times. The chain links TRBV5-6 to TRBJ1-2; D call uncertain. Trimming removed 5 bases from V and 4 bases from J, with 15 bases in between. Germline loops: CDR1 SGHDT, CDR2 YYEEEE. CDR3 size: 14 residues. Here the CDR3 DNA reads TGTGCCAGCAGGGCCAGTACTAATCTCTATGGCTACACCTTC. Encoded protein: CASRASTNLYGYTF.

This clonotype has at least ten counts. V usage is TRBV28 and J usage is TRBJ1-5; D ambiguous. CDR3 size: 16 residues. Trimming left V 0 bases short and J 0 bases short, with 9 bases between. Germline-derived CDR1 and CDR2 are MDHEN and SYDVKM. CDR3 DNA: TGTGCCAGCAGTTTATGGCACCCGTTTAGCAATCAGCCCCAGCATTTT. Its translation: CASSLWHPFSNQPQHF.

At least ten counts were recorded for this clonotype. This chain joins TRBV13 and TRBJ1-6, with D hard to call. From germline, CDR1 is PRHDT and CDR2 FYEKMQ (reference sequence). V was shortened by 6 bases and J by 4 bases, with 4 bases between the two germline ends. This CDR3 contains 12 residues. CDR3 in DNA: TGTGCCAGCAGAGAATATAATTCACCCCTCCACTTT. It specifies CASREYNSPLHF.

There are many counts of this clonotype. The rearrangement joins TRBV18 to TRBJ2-3, with D maybe TRBD2 (6 bases). V dropped 0 bases and J dropped 3 bases, with 13 bases sitting between them. Germline V gives CDR1 KGHSH, CDR2 LQKENI. The CDR3 is 16 residues long. The CDR3 nucleotides are TGTGCCAGCTCACCACCTGTCGGGAGTAGAACAGATACGCAGTATTTT. It encodes CASSPPVGSRTDTQYF.

The gene calls are TRBV19 and TRBJ2-2, with D maybe TRBD1 (6 bases). CDR3 length equals 15 residues. Germline V gene sequence: CDR1 LNHDA, CDR2 SQIVND (reference sequence). The V and J ends lost 5 bases and 4 bases respectively, with 14 bases between them. CDR3 residues: CASSEQGSGTGELFF. In DNA, the CDR3 is TGTGCCAGTAGTGAACAGGGCTCGGGCACCGGGGAGCTGTTTTTT.

This clonotype was recorded many times. The genes are TRBV11-2 and TRBJ2-5; a possible D gene is TRBD2 (5 bases). Germline V CDR1 and CDR2: SGHAT, FQNNGV. The CDR3 runs 14 residues. Between the trimmed V and J ends, which lost 5 bases and 7 bases, there was a span of 17 bases. The CDR3 sequence: CASSPLSVGGTQYF. DNA for the CDR3: TGTGCCAGCAGCCCCCTGAGTGTTGGAGGGACCCAGTACTTC. Filled out from reference TRBV11-2 and TRBJ2-5, the complete variable domain reads EAGVAQSPRYKIIEKRQSVAFWCNPISGHATLYWYQQILGQGPKLLIQFQNNGVVDDSQLPKDRFSAERLKGVDSTLKIQPAKLEDSAVYLCASSPLSVGGTQYFGPGTRLLVL.

The V gene is TRBV20-1, the J gene TRBJ2-5; 9 positions agree with TRBD2. The length of the CDR3 is 14 residues. The V gene end was trimmed by 6 bases and the J gene end by 2 bases; junction bases not matched to a gene: 7. CDR1 is DFQATT and CDR2 is SNEGSKA in the germline V gene (reference sequence). CDR3 nucleotides: TGCAGTGCCCGGACTAGCGAAGGGCAAGAGACCCAGTACTTC. This codes for CSARTSEGQETQYF.

This clonotype was counted ten times or more. The chain carries TRBV18 and TRBJ2-2; a possible D gene is TRBD1 (7 bases). CDR1 is KGHSH, CDR2 LQKENI, per germline. Trimming stripped 4 bases from V and 0 bases from J, with 12 bases between. This CDR3 spans 16 amino acids. The CDR3 region is CASSRQGLANTGELFF. The CDR3 DNA is TGTGCCAGCTCACGACAGGGACTCGCGAACACCGGGGAGCTGTTTTTT.

This clonotype was observed many times. The chain carries TRBV11-3 and TRBJ2-7; D possibly matches TRBD1 or TRBD2 (5 bases each). Trimming stripped 4 bases from V and 3 bases from J, with 16 bases between. Per germline, CDR1 SGHNT and CDR2 YENEEA. CDR3 length: 15 amino acids. The CDR3 region is CASSSDAGTDYEQYF. CDR3 DNA sequence: TGTGCCAGCAGCTCCGATGCCGGGACGGACTACGAGCAGTACTTC.

This clonotype was counted many times. The V gene is TRBV12-3 or TRBV12-4, the J gene TRBJ1-6; weak D call: TRBD1 (5 bases). Trimming removed 3 bases from V and 7 bases from J, with 13 bases in between. The CDR3 covers 15 residues. The CDR3 sequence: CASSFMGLINSPLHF. CDR3 DNA sequence: TGTGCCAGCAGTTTCATGGGGCTAATCAATTCACCCCTCCACTTT.

This clonotype was recorded many times. CDR3 region: CASSESSEGMWTEAFF. The CDR3 nucleotides read TGCGCCAGCAGTGAGTCATCGGAGGGAATGTGGACTGAAGCTTTCTTT. V and J are TRBV10-1 and TRBJ1-1, with D hard to call. The CDR3 has 16 amino acids. V gave up 0 bases and J gave up 5 bases, with 16 bases separating them. CDR1 is WNHNN, CDR2 SYGVQD, per germline (reference sequence).

This clonotype was detected ten times or more. V usage is TRBV5-6 and J usage is TRBJ2-7; D is possibly TRBD2 (5 bases). This CDR3 region has 14 residues. With 4 bases removed from V and 3 bases from J, the gap between germline ends came to 14 bases. Germline V gene lookup returns CDR1 SGHDT and CDR2 YYEEEE. The CDR3 reads CASSPGGSNYEQYF. CDR3 nucleotide sequence: TGTGCCAGCAGCCCCGGTGGGAGCAACTACGAGCAGTACTTC.

The rearrangement links TRBV27 to TRBJ2-4; D perhaps matches TRBD2 (6 bases). This CDR3 has 15 amino acids. The germline V gene encodes CDR1 MNHEY and CDR2 SMNVEV (reference sequence). V was shortened by 4 bases and J by 3 bases, with 13 bases between the two germline ends. This chain's CDR3 is CASSSIPGGKNIQYF. CDR3 in DNA: TGTGCCAGCAGTTCCATCCCCGGGGGCAAAAACATTCAGTACTTC.

This clonotype has only a few counts. The chain carries TRBV9 and TRBJ2-4; D is uncertain. This CDR3 comprises 17 residues. Germline CDR1 reads SGDLS; CDR2 reads YYNGEE. Trimming removed 4 bases at V and 2 bases at J, with 19 bases between. Written as DNA, the CDR3 is TGTGCCAGCAGCCTAGGCGATGGTTCCGGAACCAAAAACATTCAGTACTTC. Its protein is CASSLGDGSGTKNIQYF. The full variable domain, its missing parts supplied by reference TRBV9 and TRBJ2-4, is DSGVTQTPKHLITATGQRVTLRCSPRSGDLSVYWYQQSLDQGLQFLIQYYNGEERAKGNILERFSAQQFPDLHSELNLSSLELGDSALYFCASSLGDGSGTKNIQYFGAGTRLSVL.

Many counts were recorded for this clonotype. The chain has TRBV5-5 and TRBJ2-1; 7 bases are shared with TRBD1. This CDR3 spans 14 amino acids. Germline-derived CDR1 and CDR2 are SGHKS and YYEKEE (reference sequence). J was trimmed by 5 bases and V by 0 bases; bases with no gene match: 2. The CDR3 DNA reads as TGTGCCAGCAGCTTGGGACAGGGTAACAATGAGCAGTTCTTC. It yields the protein CASSLGQGNNEQFF. Drawing the rest from reference TRBV5-5 and TRBJ2-1, the complete variable domain is DAGVTQSPTHLIKTRGQQVTLRCSPISGHKSVSWYQQVLGQGPQFIFQYYEKEERGRGNFPDRFSARQFPNYSSELNVNALLLGDSALYLCASSLGQGNNEQFFGPGTRLTVL.

This clonotype was picked up a small number of times. This may arise from a read error, as a much more abundant clone is one base away. The rearrangement joins TRBV30 to TRBJ1-1; 10 nucleotides agree with TRBD1. This CDR3 contains 13 residues. V was pared by 7 bases and J by 5 bases, with 7 bases of the junction left unmatched. From germline, CDR1 is GTSNPN and CDR2 SVGIG (reference sequence). CDR3 protein: CAYRDRGQTEAFF. CDR3 DNA sequence: TGTGCCTACCGGGACAGGGGACAGACTGAAGCTTTCTTT.